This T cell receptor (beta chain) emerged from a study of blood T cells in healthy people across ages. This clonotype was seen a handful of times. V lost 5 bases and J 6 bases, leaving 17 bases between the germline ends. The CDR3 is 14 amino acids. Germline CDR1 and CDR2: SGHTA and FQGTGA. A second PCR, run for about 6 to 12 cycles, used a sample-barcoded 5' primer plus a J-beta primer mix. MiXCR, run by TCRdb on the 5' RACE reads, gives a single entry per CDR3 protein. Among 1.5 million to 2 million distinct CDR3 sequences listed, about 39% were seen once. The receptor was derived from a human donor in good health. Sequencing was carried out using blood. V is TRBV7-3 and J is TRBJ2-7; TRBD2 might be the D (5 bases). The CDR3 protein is CASSLTPGMSEQYF. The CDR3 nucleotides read TGTGCCAGCAGCCTTACCCCGGGGATGAGCGAGCAGTACTTC. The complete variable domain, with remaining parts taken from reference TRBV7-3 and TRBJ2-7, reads GAGVSQTPSNKVTEKGKYVELRCDPISGHTALYWYRQSLGQGPEFLIYFQGTGAADDSGLPNDRFFAVRPEGSVSTLKIQRTERGDSAVYLCASSLTPGMSEQYFGPGTRLTVT.